These 14 T cell receptor beta chains came from one sample sequenced in a study of CD8+ T cells in alopecia areata. Described treatment: oral pan-JAK inhibitor, 5-10 mg twice daily. Sequencing used cDNA as its template, made by extracting RNA and reverse transcribing it. TCRdb keeps only in-frame clones here, not all; method: immunoSEQ multiplex PCR. In the table there are 130,000 or so clones, around 87% of which are singletons. Sample: CD8+ T cells sorted from blood, taken at week 4, from a patient treated with tofacitinib. All receptors derive from a human donor with alopecia areata.

The chain has TRBV28 and TRBJ2-7; 9 bases are shared with TRBD2. This CDR3 region has 15 residues. Per the germline V gene, CDR1 is MDHEN and CDR2 is SYDVKM. V gave up 5 bases and J gave up 1 base; unmatched junction bases: 6. The CDR3 protein is CASSGSGRGSYEQYF. The CDR3 nucleotides read TGTGCCAGCAGTGGTAGCGGGAGAGGATCCTACGAGCAGTACTTC.

The chain links TRBV7-9 to TRBJ2-3; TRBD2 aligns across 9 bases. The CDR3 spans 15 residues. Germline lookup yields CDR1 SEHNR and CDR2 FQNEAQ (reference sequence). V shed 5 bases, J shed 0 bases, and the junction held 3 bases outside the gene matches. CDR3 coding DNA: TGTGCCAGCAGCACAACTAGCGGGAGCACAGATACGCAGTATTTT. Protein: CASSTTSGSTDTQYF.

This chain joins TRBV29-1 and TRBJ2-1; no reliable D call. The germline V and J ends were trimmed by 1 base and 3 bases, with 19 bases remaining between them. Germline V CDR1 and CDR2: SQVTM, ANQGSEA. This CDR3 contains 17 residues. The chain's CDR3 is CSVEGPEERGNYNEQFF. The CDR3 DNA is TGCAGCGTTGAAGGCCCCGAGGAGCGCGGCAACTACAATGAGCAGTTCTTC.

CDR3 in DNA: TGTGCCAGCAGCTTGGCCCAGCGAGGCGATGAGCAGTTCTTC. Encoded protein: CASSLAQRGDEQFF. V gene TRBV5-6 combines with J gene TRBJ2-1; D unresolved. The CDR3 is 14 amino acids. The ends were cut back, 0 bases at V and 8 bases at J, with 12 bases in the middle. Germline loops: CDR1 SGHDT, CDR2 YYEEEE.

This rearrangement joins TRBV7-9 to TRBJ2-2; the match to TRBD1 covers 10 bases. Trimming took 7 bases from V and 3 from J; bases not matched to a gene: 2. The CDR3 is made up of 14 amino acids. CDR1 and CDR2 from the germline V gene are SEHNR and FQNEAQ (reference sequence). The CDR3 spells CASTGTGDTGELFF. The CDR3 coding sequence is TGTGCCAGCACCGGGACAGGGGACACCGGGGAGCTGTTTTTT. Together with reference TRBV7-9 and TRBJ2-2, the CDR3 gives the full variable domain: DTGVSQNPRHKITKRGQNVTFRCDPISEHNRLYWYRQTLGQGPEFLTYFQNEAQLEKSRLLSDRFSAERPKGSFSTLEIQRTEQGDSAMYLCASTGTGDTGELFFGEGSRLTVL.

This clone was found once. The chain uses TRBV5-6 and TRBJ2-1; the match to TRBD2 covers 7 bases. Germline loops: CDR1 SGHDT, CDR2 YYEEEE. This CDR3 contains 15 residues. The J segment lost 4 bases and the V segment lost 0 bases, leaving 4 bases of the junction unmatched. The CDR3 nucleotides are TGTGCCAGCAGCTTGGGTCTAGCGGCTTACAATGAGCAGTTCTTC. It yields the protein CASSLGLAAYNEQFF.

V and J are TRBV7-8 and TRBJ2-1; no clear D. V was shortened by 1 base and J by 3 bases, with 4 bases between the two germline ends. Germline CDR1 reads SGHVS; CDR2 reads FQNEAQ. The CDR3 is made up of 13 amino acids. CDR3 sequence reads: CASSLGDYNEQFF. The DNA of the CDR3 is TGTGCCAGCAGCTTAGGGGACTACAATGAGCAGTTCTTC.

This chain links TRBV5-1 with TRBJ2-3; no clear D gene. This CDR3 has 13 residues. Per germline, CDR1 SGHRS and CDR2 YFSETQ. Trimming stripped 0 bases from V and 0 bases from J, with 2 bases between. The CDR3 spells CASSLGSTDTQYF. The CDR3 DNA sequence: TGCGCCAGCAGCTTGGGGAGCACAGATACGCAGTATTTT.

The chain couples TRBV7-9 to TRBJ2-7; TRBD1 matches 8 bases. The CDR3 extends over 16 amino acids. After removal of 5 bases from V and 2 bases from J, the junction contained 11 bases not matched to a gene. The germline CDR1 and CDR2 sequences are SEHNR and FQNEAQ (reference sequence). DNA for the CDR3: TGTGCCAGCAGCCCGGCGAGGGACAGGATTCCCTACGAGCAGTACTTC. It is translated as CASSPARDRIPYEQYF.

This clone was seen a handful of times. This CDR3 is also generated by other DNA sequences in the sample. This sequence joins TRBV27 and TRBJ2-2; D is undetermined. Trimming took 6 bases from V and 7 from J, leaving 12 bases between them. The CDR3 extends over 13 amino acids. Germline V gene sequence: CDR1 MNHEY, CDR2 SMNVEV (reference sequence). The CDR3 DNA reads as TGTGCCAGCAGGCCTAATCTTAACGGGGAGCTGTTTTTT. It specifies CASRPNLNGELFF.

J is TRBJ2-3 and V is TRBV5-6, with 10 bases that match TRBD2. CDR1 is SGHDT, CDR2 YYEEEE, per germline. V lost 5 bases, J lost 1 base, and 10 bases stayed unmatched. The CDR3 totals 17 residues. The CDR3 sequence: CASSEGLAAARTDTQYF. The CDR3 nucleotides are TGTGCCAGCAGTGAAGGACTAGCGGCCGCACGCACAGATACGCAGTATTTT.

The J gene is TRBJ2-1, the V gene TRBV6-5, with D perhaps given as TRBD1 or TRBD2 (5 bases each). V lost 4 bases and J 9 bases, leaving 13 bases between the germline ends. Germline-derived CDR1 and CDR2 are MNHEY and SVGAGI. This CDR3 has 13 amino acids. CDR3 nucleotides: TGTGCCAGCAGTTCCGACCGGGGCGGTGAGCAGTTCTTC. This codes for CASSSDRGGEQFF.

V is TRBV5-6 and J is TRBJ2-7; TRBD1 is a possible D gene (6 bases). The CDR3 covers 18 residues. Germline assignment: CDR1 SGHDT and CDR2 YYEEEE. V lost 0 bases, J lost 1 base, and 20 bases lay in between. The CDR3: CASSLVGQGIFGSYEQYF. In DNA, the CDR3 is TGTGCCAGCAGCTTGGTTGGGCAGGGGATTTTCGGATCCTACGAGCAGTACTTC.

This chain connects TRBV11-2 to TRBJ2-7; D call uncertain. V lost 4 bases and J 2 bases, leaving 9 bases between the germline ends. This CDR3 has 13 residues. Germline V gene lookup returns CDR1 SGHAT and CDR2 FQNNGV. The CDR3 DNA is TGTGCCAGCAGCTCTGAGGATCCCTACGAGCAGTACTTC. This gives the protein CASSSEDPYEQYF.